The TCR beta chain described here comes from a study of cytomegalovirus exposure and HLA in healthy donors. This clone occurred once. Its target is not known. Per germline, CDR1 MDHEN and CDR2 SYDVKM. This CDR3 is built from 15 residues. V lost 3 bases and J 6 bases, leaving 18 bases between the germline ends. Broader study findings: Productive rates of about 90% or about 30% were seen for most TCR beta V segments in an earlier analysis. Common viral pathogens seemed to be connected with several of the most significant clusters, according to a later analysis.

Primers: 60 Vbeta forward and 13 Jbeta reverse. This table comes from immunoSEQ multiplex PCR, and its TCRdb copy is limited to in-frame clones, with some not included. The sample contains fewer than 200,000 clones, more than 75% of which appear only once. This clonotype originated in a girl under 18 in good health and CMV-seropositive. The rearrangement links TRBV28 to TRBJ2-7; D remains unclear. The sequencing sample was made of PBMCs. The CDR3 loop is CASSFQSWVGGEQYF. In DNA form, the CDR3 reads TGTGCCAGCAGTTTCCAATCCTGGGTCGGCGGCGAGCAGTACTTC.